This T cell receptor beta chain was profiled in a study of regulatory T cells in long-lasting Graves disease. V dropped 7 bases and J dropped 7; count of bases not matched to a gene: 7. CDR3 length equals 14 residues. Described time point: persistent/refractory GD, antithyroid drugs over 5 years with positive TRAb. From RNA extracted from PBMCs, the TCR library was made. The patient group derived from an endocrinology department in Xi'an, China. This clonotype appeared many times. With iRepertoire HTBI primers and Arm-PCR of CDR3 regions, TCR beta libraries were built. TCRdb reprocessed the multiplex PCR reads with MiXCR, giving one entry per CDR3 protein. The sample includes about 340,000 distinct CDR3 sequences, about 20% seen only once; the top ten take 25% to 30%.

The genes are TRBV12-3 or TRBV12-4 and TRBJ1-2, with 12 bases identical to TRBD1. The clonotype originates from a female donor with Graves disease. Sequencing was performed on peripheral blood mononuclear cells (PBMCs), taken when the disease was refractory, from a patient treated with antithyroid drugs. CDR3 sequence: CASTRDRGRIGYTF. In nucleotides, the CDR3 is TGTGCCAGCACTAGGGACAGGGGGCGCATTGGCTACACCTTC.